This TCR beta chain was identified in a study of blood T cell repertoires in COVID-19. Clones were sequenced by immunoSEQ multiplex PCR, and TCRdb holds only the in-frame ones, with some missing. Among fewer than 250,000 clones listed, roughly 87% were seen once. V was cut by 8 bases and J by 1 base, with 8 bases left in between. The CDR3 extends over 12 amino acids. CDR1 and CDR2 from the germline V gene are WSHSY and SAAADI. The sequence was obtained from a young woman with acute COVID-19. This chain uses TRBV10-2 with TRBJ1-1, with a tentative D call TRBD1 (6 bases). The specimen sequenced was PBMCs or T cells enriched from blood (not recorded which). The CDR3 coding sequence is TGCGCCAGCCAGGGGCCGAACACTGAAGCTTTCTTT. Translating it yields CASQGPNTEAFF.